This TCR beta chain is drawn from a study of blood T cell repertoires in COVID-19. Study as a whole: Researchers got acute and convalescent COVID-19 samples from the United States, Italy and Spain. In each case, the material was cDNA or gDNA derived from T cells, B-cell-depleted T cells, or PBMCs.

Under the authors' procedure: Amplification of reference gene primers provided the estimated nucleated cell counts. TCRdb's copy holds only in-frame clones and misses some; the assay was immunoSEQ multiplex PCR. V and J calls and clone size come straight from that table; D and trimming were deduced from the DNA. The sample consists of roughly 180,000 clones, 75% to 85% of them appearing once. While infection was still active, Seattle patients were enrolled and then followed longitudinally. Between the trimmed V and J ends, which lost 6 bases and 8 bases, there was a span of 11 bases. The CDR3 loop spans 12 amino acids. CDR1 and CDR2 (germline): LGHNT, FRNRAP.

Sequencing was carried out using peripheral blood. The V gene is TRBV12-5, the J gene TRBJ2-1; D gene unclear. The TCR sequence derives from a woman in her thirties or forties with COVID-19, enrolled during active disease. For the CDR3, the DNA is TGTGCTAGTGGGTGGAGTATCCATGAGCAGTTCTTC. It yields the protein CASGWSIHEQFF.